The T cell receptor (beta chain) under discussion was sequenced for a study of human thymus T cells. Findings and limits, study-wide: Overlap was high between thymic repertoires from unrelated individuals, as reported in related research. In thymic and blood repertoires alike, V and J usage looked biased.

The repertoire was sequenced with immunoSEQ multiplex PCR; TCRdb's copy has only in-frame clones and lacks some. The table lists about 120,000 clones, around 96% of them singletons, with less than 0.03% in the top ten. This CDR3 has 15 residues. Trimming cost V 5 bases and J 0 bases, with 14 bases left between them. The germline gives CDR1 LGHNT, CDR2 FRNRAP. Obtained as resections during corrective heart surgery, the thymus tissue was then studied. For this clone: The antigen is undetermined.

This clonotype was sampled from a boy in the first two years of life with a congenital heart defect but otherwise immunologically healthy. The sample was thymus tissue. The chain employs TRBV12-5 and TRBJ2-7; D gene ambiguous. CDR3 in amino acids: CASGTVNPGSYEQYF. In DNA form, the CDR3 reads TGTGCTAGTGGTACAGTTAACCCAGGCTCCTACGAGCAGTACTTC.